This is a list of T cell receptor beta chains from one sample in a study of T cells after yellow fever vaccination. Each CDR3 protein is one row after TCRdb ran MiXCR on the 5' RACE reads. The data contain around 88,000 distinct CDR3 sequences, roughly 14% of them seen just once; the ten biggest clones take up 20% to 25%. The sample was CD8+ T cells not binding an NS4B(214-222) dextramer, sorted from PBMCs, taken 20 to 25 days after the first yellow fever vaccination. Every receptor here comes from a man aged 18-30 years who received the YFV17D yellow fever vaccine. Each CDR3 is given with its conserved first and last residue. The D gene is left open where the match is weak. Clone size is shown for a subset of rows, as once, few, many or a class of expanded clone.

-,TRBV4-1,TRBJ2-1,-,TGCGCCAGCAGCCCACGAAACAATGAGCAGTTCTTC,CASSPRNNEQFF
-,TRBV20-1,TRBJ2-5,TRBD2,TGCAGTGCTAGTTCTTCCCGGGTAGCGGGGGGGGGCGAGACCCAGTACTTC,CSASSSRVAGGGETQYF
-,TRBV7-6,TRBJ1-6,-,TGTGCCAGCAGCTTATCTCAAAGCTCCTATAATTCACCCCTCCACTTT,CASSLSQSSYNSPLHF
-,TRBV10-3,TRBJ2-1,-,TGTGCCATCAGTCCTATAGCTAGGCGGAGCTCCTACAATGAGCAGTTCTTC,CAISPIARRSSYNEQFF
-,TRBV7-3,TRBJ1-1,-,TGTGCCTTCCCCCTTCGGTTGGGGAGGGGGAACACTGAAGCTTTCTTT,CAFPLRLGRGNTEAFF
few,TRBV7-2,TRBJ2-2,-,TGTGCCAGCAGCTCGGTGGCGAACACCGGGGAGCTGTTTTTT,CASSSVANTGELFF
-,TRBV7-9,TRBJ2-7,TRBD2,TGTGCCAGCAGTAACCTAGCGGGAAACTACGAGCAGTACTTC,CASSNLAGNYEQYF
few,TRBV7-2,TRBJ2-1,-,TGTGCCAGCAGCTTAGCAGGGTATGGAAACAATGAGCAGTTCTTC,CASSLAGYGNNEQFF
-,TRBV6-5,TRBJ1-2,-,TGTGCCAGCAGTTACTCCCAAACATGGATTGGGATTTATGGCTACACCTTC,CASSYSQTWIGIYGYTF
few,TRBV4-1,TRBJ2-7,TRBD1,TGCGCCAGCAGCCAAGTAATGGGACAGGGGGCTTACGAGCAGTACTTC,CASSQVMGQGAYEQYF
few,TRBV9,TRBJ1-2,-,TGTGCCAGCCGAGGGACTAACTATGGCTACACCTTC,CASRGTNYGYTF
-,TRBV5-1,TRBJ2-3,TRBD2,TGCGCCAGCAGGGCTGCGGGGGATGTTACAGATACGCAGTATTTT,CASRAAGDVTDTQYF
few,TRBV7-9,TRBJ2-3,TRBD1,TGTGCCAGCAGTTGGACAGGGGTCACAGATACGCAGTATTTT,CASSWTGVTDTQYF
-,TRBV29-1,TRBJ1-1,TRBD1,TGCAGCGTTGTGCGACAGGGTTCTGAAGCTTTCTTT,CSVVRQGSEAFF
many,TRBV5-1,TRBJ2-3,-,TGTGCCAGCAGTCCAGGGAGAGGCACAGATACGCAGTATTTT,CASSPGRGTDTQYF
-,TRBV23-1,TRBJ2-1,-,TGCGCCAGCAGACAGGGTCGCAATGAGCAGTTCTTC,CASRQGRNEQFF
-,TRBV12-3/TRBV12-4,TRBJ1-1,TRBD1,TGTGCCAGCAGAATCCGGGACAGGGGGACTGAAGCTTTCTTT,CASRIRDRGTEAFF
few,TRBV7-9,TRBJ2-7,-,TGTGCCAGCAGCTTAGATAGGGGTCTTACCTACGAGCAGTACTTC,CASSLDRGLTYEQYF
few,TRBV4-1,TRBJ2-7,-,TGCGCCAGCAGCCGCGAAGGACGGGCCTACGAGCAGTACTTC,CASSREGRAYEQYF
-,TRBV11-2,TRBJ2-3,-,TGTGCCAGCAGCCGGGGATCCTACATCACAGATACGCAGTATTTT,CASSRGSYITDTQYF
few,TRBV4-1,TRBJ2-5,TRBD1,TGCGCCAGCAGCGTATGGGACAGGGAGGGCGAGACCCAGTACTTC,CASSVWDREGETQYF
many,TRBV4-1,TRBJ2-7,TRBD1,TGCGCCAGCAGCCTTCGGGACAGTTACGAGCAGTACTTC,CASSLRDSYEQYF
-,TRBV7-6,TRBJ2-1,TRBD2,TGTGCCAGCAGCTTAGGGACTAGCGGCTTATACAATGAGCAGTTCTTC,CASSLGTSGLYNEQFF
-,TRBV5-5,TRBJ2-1,-,TGTGCCAGCAGCTACAAAGGGGGTCCGTACAATGAGCAGTTCTTC,CASSYKGGPYNEQFF
many,TRBV12-3/TRBV12-4,TRBJ2-7,-,TGTGCCAGCATCTCTCCGGCGCGGGAGCAGTACTTC,CASISPAREQYF
few,TRBV27,TRBJ2-1,TRBD1,TGTGCCAGCAGTTTATCGGGACAGGGATCTTACAATGAGCAGTTCTTC,CASSLSGQGSYNEQFF
few,TRBV12-3/TRBV12-4,TRBJ2-1,-,TGTGCCAGCAGTGGGTCTGGGCCTGGGGATGAGCAGTTCTTC,CASSGSGPGDEQFF
-,TRBV7-6,TRBJ2-1,-,TGTGCCAGCAGCTTCGAGGACGGATACTCCTACAATGAGCAGTTCTTC,CASSFEDGYSYNEQFF
-,TRBV5-5,TRBJ2-7,TRBD2,TGTGCCAGCAGTGCCGGGACTACCTACGAGCAGTACTTC,CASSAGTTYEQYF
-,TRBV29-1,TRBJ2-7,-,TGCAGCGTTGAAGATCAGGGACTTAGCTCCTACGAGCAGTACTTC,CSVEDQGLSSYEQYF
few,TRBV18,TRBJ2-7,TRBD1,TGTGCCAGCTCAGGGCGAATAGCAGGGGGCCCGTCCTACGAGCAGTACTTC,CASSGRIAGGPSYEQYF
-,TRBV7-9,TRBJ2-1,TRBD2,TGTGCCAGCAGCTTAGGTCCCCCCAGCGGGGGGGCCGGGGATGAGCAGTTCTTC,CASSLGPPSGGAGDEQFF
-,TRBV2,TRBJ1-1,-,TGTGCCAGCAGTGAACTTGTTGGGGGGCCCCTGGGAGCTTTCTTT,CASSELVGGPLGAFF
-,TRBV29-1,TRBJ2-5,TRBD2,TGCAGCGTAGACGGACTAGCGGGGGGGCGGGAAGAGACCCAGTACTTC,CSVDGLAGGREETQYF
-,TRBV7-6,TRBJ2-3,TRBD1,TGTGCCAGCAGCTTAGCGGTTGATGGGACAGGACGACGCCGCACAGATACGCAGTATTTT,CASSLAVDGTGRRRTDTQYF
-,TRBV9,TRBJ1-1,-,TGTGCCAGCAGCGTAGAAGCTGTCGAGAGTGGTGAAGCTTTCTTT,CASSVEAVESGEAFF
-,TRBV12-3/TRBV12-4,TRBJ1-6,TRBD1,TGTGCCAGCAACTACAGGGGGTTGAATTCACCCCTCCACTTT,CASNYRGLNSPLHF
few,TRBV7-9,TRBJ2-2,-,TGTGCCAGCAGCCGTTGGGAGGACGGGGAGCTGTTTTTT,CASSRWEDGELFF
-,TRBV21-1,TRBJ2-7,-,TGTGCCAGCGCCACGGTCCCCTACGAGCAGTACTTC,CASATVPYEQYF
few,TRBV4-1,TRBJ2-5,-,TGCGCCAGCAGCCAAGACACAGGGGAGGGAGAGACCCAGTACTTC,CASSQDTGEGETQYF
-,TRBV19,TRBJ1-1,TRBD1,TGTGCCAGTAGTCTAACAGGGGAATTGAACACTGAAGCTTTCTTT,CASSLTGELNTEAFF
-,TRBV6-2/TRBV6-3,TRBJ2-1,-,TGTGCCAGCAGTCGTAGCGGTTCCTACAATGAGCAGTTCTTC,CASSRSGSYNEQFF
few,TRBV5-1,TRBJ2-2,-,TGCGCCAGCAGCTTGGGGCAGGTCAACACCGGGGAGCTGTTTTTT,CASSLGQVNTGELFF
-,TRBV27,TRBJ1-1,-,TGTGCCAGCAGTTTATCGGCAGGGTATAGGGCTGAAGCTTTCTTT,CASSLSAGYRAEAFF
few,TRBV6-2/TRBV6-3,TRBJ1-1,-,TGTGCCAGCAGTTACTCCACTGAAGCTTTCTTT,CASSYSTEAFF
-,TRBV7-9,TRBJ1-2,-,TGTGCCAGCAGCTTTTTGGGCGATGGCTACACCTTC,CASSFLGDGYTF
-,TRBV6-5,TRBJ2-3,-,TGTGCCAGCAGTTACTCGCGAACGGGTACCACAGATACGCAGTATTTT,CASSYSRTGTTDTQYF
few,TRBV28,TRBJ2-1,TRBD2,TGTGCCAGCAGCGGCGGGAGCTCCTACAATGAGCAGTTCTTC,CASSGGSSYNEQFF
few,TRBV12-3/TRBV12-4,TRBJ2-1,-,TGTGCCAGCAGTGACGGCGTGAGCAATGAGCAGTTCTTC,CASSDGVSNEQFF
few,TRBV4-3,TRBJ2-5,-,TGCGCCAGCAGCCCCCGAAGGGGAGAGACCCAGTACTTC,CASSPRRGETQYF
-,TRBV11-2,TRBJ2-7,TRBD1,TGTGCCAGCAGCTTAGACGGGCAGGGGGTTATTTTGTACGAGCAGTACTTC,CASSLDGQGVILYEQYF